The source of this T cell receptor (beta chain) is a study of neoadjuvant anti-PD-1 for oral cavity cancer. Study-wide background: Patients without progression received a fourth nivolumab dose around day 43, then surgical resection on days 50-56. Study-wide results and limits: Only three patients per response group were TCR-analyzed; validation needed. Post-nivolumab, blood T cell clonality was significantly elevated in non-responders.

Points on this clone: Its antigen remains unknown.

The CDR3 runs 13 residues. The germline V and J ends were trimmed by 1 base and 1 base, with 4 bases remaining between them. Germline V gives CDR1 LNHDA, CDR2 SQIVND (reference sequence). Time point denoted: after neoadjuvant nivolumab, at surgical resection. The patients had HPV-negative, locally advanced oral cavity squamous cell carcinoma. Profiled with immunoSEQ multiplex PCR; TCRdb holds only in-frame clones, not every one. The sample lists some 30,000 clones, just under 80% occurring once. Specimen: PBMCs, collected after nivolumab (anti-PD-1) treatment. The chain joins TRBV19 to TRBJ1-1; D not resolved. The clonotype comes from a person aged 40 to 85 with oral cavity squamous cell carcinoma. The CDR3 protein is CASSIARNTEAFF. CDR3 bases: TGTGCCAGTAGTATAGCTAGGAACACTGAAGCTTTCTTT.